This T cell receptor (beta chain) was found in a study of T-cell memory formation after mild COVID-19. The CDR3 totals 17 residues. Trimming removed 4 bases from V and 7 bases from J; junction bases left unmatched: 16. CDR1 is SGHRS and CDR2 is YFSETQ in the germline V gene. Findings and caveats of the study: Cross-reactive memory apparently joined, as some responding clones appeared in pre-infection memory. Clones which contracted sat mainly in CM and EM if CD4+, and in EMRA if CD8+.

TCRdb processed the 5' RACE reads anew with MiXCR; each CDR3 protein has one entry. The table lists 350,000 to 500,000 distinct CDR3 sequences, around a quarter of them singletons. For this clonotype: Its antigen is not known.

The clonotype originates from an adult woman who had mild COVID-19 (a few samples of this study predate the infection). Cell type and time point are not known. Specimen: PBMCs or a T cell subset sorted from them (not recorded which). This chain uses TRBV5-1 with TRBJ2-7; 11 bases line up with TRBD1. The CDR3 is CASSVDPGQGVYWEQYF. CDR3 DNA sequence: TGCGCCAGCAGCGTCGACCCGGGACAGGGGGTGTATTGGGAGCAGTACTTC.